These 8 T cell receptor beta chains originate from one sample sequenced in a study of CD8 T cells in ankylosing spondylitis. TCRdb processed the 5' RACE reads anew with MiXCR; each CDR3 protein has one entry. This repertoire shows 200,000 to 300,000 distinct CDR3 sequences, about 10% found once; its top ten account for 2.6%. Sequences were obtained from blood, either unsorted or a sorted T cell fraction (not recorded which). The receptors come from a male donor with ankylosing spondylitis or in good health (not recorded which).

This clonotype showed up many times. CDR3 in amino acids: CASSESRANEQFF. The CDR3 nucleotides are TGTGCCAGCAGTGAAAGCCGAGCCAATGAGCAGTTCTTC. This chain connects TRBV2 to TRBJ2-1; no definite D call. Germline-derived CDR1 and CDR2 are SNHLY and FYNNEI. There are 13 residues in the CDR3. Trimming removed 2 bases at V and 6 bases at J, with 8 bases between.

This chain joins TRBV11-2 and TRBJ2-3; no definite D call. The CDR3 sequence is 17 residues long. From germline, CDR1 is SGHAT and CDR2 FQNNGV. Trimming cost V 0 bases and J 6 bases, with 19 bases left between them. This chain's CDR3 is CASSLDKGSGTVDTQYF. As DNA, the CDR3 is TGTGCCAGCAGCTTAGATAAAGGGTCGGGTACTGTGGATACGCAGTATTTT.

This clonotype was picked up many times. The V call is TRBV7-9, the J call TRBJ1-2; D may be TRBD1 (5 bases). Germline CDR1 is SEHNR and CDR2 is FQNEAQ (reference sequence). CDR3 length equals 15 residues. V lost 3 bases and J 1 base, leaving 12 bases between the germline ends. CDR3 sequence: CASSFQGGYNYGYTF. The CDR3 region has the DNA TGTGCCAGCAGCTTCCAGGGCGGTTATAACTATGGCTACACCTTC.

The V and J genes are TRBV10-1 and TRBJ1-2; 7 nucleotides line up with TRBD1. The V segment lost 5 bases and the J segment 8 bases; nucleotides outside the gene matches: 8. The CDR3 runs to 13 residues. Per germline, CDR1 WNHNN and CDR2 SYGVQD (reference sequence). Written as DNA, the CDR3 is TGCGCCAGCAGTTCCTTGACAGGGAGCGGCTACACCTTC. Its protein is CASSSLTGSGYTF.

This clonotype was counted many times. The gene calls are TRBV5-4 and TRBJ1-2, with TRBD1 as a possible D gene (5 bases). The germline V gene encodes CDR1 SGHNT and CDR2 YYREEE (reference sequence). The CDR3 loop spans 14 amino acids. V shed 2 bases and J shed 4 bases, with 12 bases lying between them. The CDR3 region is CASSFSGGSYGYTF. The CDR3 DNA reads TGTGCCAGCAGCTTCTCGGGGGGGAGCTATGGCTACACCTTC.

The chain couples TRBV30 to TRBJ2-2; D gene unclear. The germline V and J ends were trimmed by 0 bases and 3 bases, with 5 bases remaining between them. Germline V lookup: CDR1 GTSNPN, CDR2 SVGIG (reference sequence). The CDR3 is made up of 13 amino acids. CDR3 residues: CAWSVGHTGELFF. In DNA form, the CDR3 reads TGTGCCTGGAGTGTTGGGCACACCGGGGAGCTGTTTTTT.

The rearrangement uses TRBV7-9 and TRBJ2-5; D is undetermined. The CDR3 spans 14 residues. V was clipped by 5 bases and J by 4 bases, with 14 bases between them. CDR1 is SEHNR, CDR2 FQNEAQ, per germline (reference sequence). CDR3 sequence: CASSTTLPSETQYF. The CDR3 DNA reads TGTGCCAGCAGCACCACCCTTCCCTCAGAGACCCAGTACTTC.

This chain uses TRBV30 with TRBJ2-2; D is possibly TRBD2 (6 bases). The CDR3 has 14 amino acids. V lost 2 bases and J lost 4, with 11 bases in between. Germline V gives CDR1 GTSNPN, CDR2 SVGIG (reference sequence). In nucleotides, the CDR3 is TGTGCCTGGAGTCCCGGGGGTTCCACCGGGGAGCTGTTTTTT. Protein: CAWSPGGSTGELFF. Full variable domain (rest looked up from reference TRBV30 and TRBJ2-2): SQTIHQWPATLVQPVGSPLSLECTVEGTSNPNLYWYRQAAGRGLQLLFYSVGIGQISSEVPQNLSASRPQDRQFILSSKKLLLSDSGFYLCAWSPGGSTGELFFGEGSRLTVL.